This TCR beta chain emerged from a study of blood T cell repertoires in COVID-19. Study as a whole: The United States, Italy and Spain supplied acute and convalescent COVID-19 samples. PBMCs, B-cell-depleted T cells, or T cells provided the cDNA or gDNA that made up the material.

How the authors handled the data: For nucleated cells, counts were estimated from reference gene primer amplification. The assay was immunoSEQ multiplex PCR, and TCRdb's table has in-frame clones only and misses some. V, J and clone size were drawn from that table, and D and trimming were deduced from the DNA. The sample shows around 200,000 clones, approximately 90% of them seen only once. V shed 0 bases and J shed 4 bases, with 13 bases lying between them. Germline loops: CDR1 SGHRS, CDR2 YFSETQ. The CDR3 totals 15 residues. The receptor comes from a man aged 50 or older with acute or convalescent COVID-19. The chain combines TRBV5-1 with TRBJ1-2; D is unclear. The specimen was peripheral blood. CDR3 DNA: TGCGCCAGCAGCTTGGTGGAGGAAGGAAGCTATGGCTACACCTTC. Its translation is CASSLVEEGSYGYTF.